This T cell receptor (beta chain) comes out of a study of T cell responses to AZD1222 COVID-19 vaccine. For this clone: As yet, its antigen is unknown.

Generated by immunoSEQ multiplex PCR, the TCRdb table keeps only in-frame clones and is missing some. The table has 150,000 or so clones, approximately 90% seen once. V dropped 4 bases and J dropped 0 bases, with 13 bases sitting between them. The germline CDR1 and CDR2 sequences are SNHLY and FYNNEI. The CDR3 is 16 residues long. Study results and limitations: Repertoire sampling occurred only after the peak T cell response. Unmutated variant regions are reportedly the target of nearly half of TCRs that are spike-specific.

The TCR comes from an adult in good health. The chain has TRBV2 and TRBJ1-3; possibly TRBD1 for D (6 bases). This specimen consisted of peripheral blood, obtained on day 0 of AZD1222 vaccination. Written as DNA, the CDR3 is TGTGCCAGCAGTGTGACAGGAGAAGGCTCTGGAAACACCATATATTTT. Translated, it gives CASSVTGEGSGNTIYF.